These 16 T cell receptor beta chains were sequenced from one sample in a study of a mutant IDH1 vaccine in newly diagnosed glioma (dated by TCRdb to 2020 to 2023). The library was made by the immunoSEQ multiplex PCR assay. This is the immuneACCESS table as TCRdb keeps it, with only in-frame sequences that have V and J called. A part of the clones is gone; compared with another copy, unresolved V genes explain less than half, and the rest is unexplained. The sample profile shows 45,000 to 65,000 clones; about 61% of them were found once. About 5% of the sample belongs to the ten largest clones. Explained via the paper, the time point label denotes: week 47, end of study. A 20-mer mutant IDH1 peptide at 300 micrograms in Montanide made up each vaccine dose, which was injected subcutaneously together with topical imiquimod. No antigen is known for these receptors. Sequenced here: peripheral blood mononuclear cells (PBMCs), sampled from a glioma patient whose treatment included an IDH1 peptide vaccine. The source of these receptors is a middle-aged man with glioma. Some clones in this sample may be carry-over from other donors' samples.

The CDR3 sequence is CASSRGTSGEDTQYF. The CDR3, as DNA: TGCGCCAGCAGCCGCGGGACTAGCGGGGAGGATACGCAGTATTTT. This chain uses TRBV5-1 with TRBJ2-3; 13 bases are shared with TRBD2. Germline V gives CDR1 SGHRS, CDR2 YFSETQ. V lost 4 bases to trimming and J lost 6 bases; unmatched junction nucleotides: 5. The CDR3 is made up of 15 amino acids. Full variable domain (missing parts from reference TRBV5-1 and TRBJ2-3): KAGVTQTPRYLIKTRGQQVTLSCSPISGHRSVSWYQQTPGQGLQFLFEYFSETQRNKGNFPGRFSGRQFSNSRSEMNVSTLELGDSALYLCASSRGTSGEDTQYFGPGTRLTVL.

The CDR3 coding sequence is TGTGCCAGCAGCTTCTTACCGGCGACACCTCCTAACTATGGCTACACCTTC. It yields the protein CASSFLPATPPNYGYTF. The chain is built from TRBV5-6 and TRBJ1-2; no firm D call. Germline CDR1 reads SGHDT; CDR2 reads YYEEEE. Trimming shortened V by 2 bases and J by 0 bases, and 17 bases separated the two germline ends. The CDR3 is made up of 17 amino acids. The full variable domain, with the rest looked up from reference TRBV5-6 and TRBJ1-2, is DAGVTQSPTHLIKTRGQQVTLRCSPKSGHDTVSWYQQALGQGPQFIFQYYEEEERQRGNFPDRFSGHQFPNYSSELNVNALLLGDSALYLCASSFLPATPPNYGYTFGSGTRLTVV.

The rearrangement joins TRBV30 to TRBJ2-3; the D is unclear. Trimming stripped 4 bases from V and 0 bases from J, with 5 bases between. Germline V gene sequence: CDR1 GTSNPN, CDR2 SVGIG (reference sequence). This CDR3 region has 12 residues. CDR3 bases: TGTGCCTGGACCCCCAGCACAGATACGCAGTATTTT. Translation: CAWTPSTDTQYF.

This clone was found a few times. V and J are TRBV27 and TRBJ1-6, with 9 nucleotides matching TRBD1. CDR3 size: 14 residues. Trimming at V came to 8 bases and at J to 9 bases, leaving 8 bases not matched to a gene. Per germline, CDR1 MNHEY and CDR2 SMNVEV (reference sequence). The CDR3 DNA follows: TGTGCCAGCGGGGGCCGGGACAGGGTTTCACCCCTCCACTTT. Its translation: CASGGRDRVSPLHF.

V usage is TRBV4-1 and J usage is TRBJ1-1; unclear D gene. The CDR3 is 15 residues long. Trimming removed 0 bases at V and 3 bases at J, with 11 bases between. Germline V gene lookup returns CDR1 MGHRA and CDR2 YSYEKL. CDR3 sequence: CASSQEGPAYTEAFF. The CDR3 DNA follows: TGCGCCAGCAGCCAAGAAGGGCCAGCATACACTGAAGCTTTCTTT.

The chain couples TRBV5-4 to TRBJ2-5, with D possibly matching TRBD2 (5 bases). CDR3 length: 15 amino acids. V was cut by 0 bases and J by 4 bases, with 13 bases left in between. CDR1 and CDR2 (germline): SGHNT, YYREEE (reference sequence). CDR3 nucleotide sequence: TGTGCCAGCAGCTTGGAGAGGGAAAGTGGAGAGACCCAGTACTTC. This gives the protein CASSLERESGETQYF.

The chain couples TRBV19 to TRBJ1-6; D is perhaps TRBD1 (5 bases). The CDR3 length is 14 residues. Trimming took off 6 bases at V and 10 bases at J, with 16 bases between the two ends. Germline V lookup: CDR1 LNHDA, CDR2 SQIVND (reference sequence). This chain's CDR3 is CASSPGGNGSPLHF. In nucleotides, the CDR3 is TGTGCCAGTAGCCCTGGGGGGAATGGATCACCCCTCCACTTT.

The V and J genes are TRBV6-5 and TRBJ2-2, with D possibly being TRBD2 (5 bases). Germline lookup yields CDR1 MNHEY and CDR2 SVGAGI. V dropped 8 bases and J dropped 4 bases, with 11 bases sitting between them. The CDR3 contains 13 residues. The CDR3 protein is CASARGLTGELFF. The CDR3 DNA is TGTGCCAGCGCGCGAGGACTCACCGGGGAGCTGTTTTTT.

V is TRBV5-4 and J is TRBJ2-7; maybe TRBD1 (5 bases). V lost 5 bases to trimming and J lost 7 bases, with 19 bases between them. Germline-derived CDR1 and CDR2 are SGHNT and YYREEE (reference sequence). CDR3 length: 14 amino acids. The CDR3 sequence: CASRKQEHPREQYF. DNA for the CDR3: TGTGCCAGCAGAAAACAGGAGCACCCTAGAGAGCAGTACTTC.

The V gene is TRBV15, the J gene TRBJ2-7, with 7 positions matching TRBD1. Unmatched junction bases numbered 8, after V lost 3 bases and J lost 6 bases. Germline loops: CDR1 LNHNV, CDR2 YYDKDF (reference sequence). The CDR3 sequence is 14 residues long. Here the CDR3 DNA reads TGTGCCACCAGCAGGGCTGTGACAGGGATCGAGCAGTACTTC. Translating it yields CATSRAVTGIEQYF.

The chain uses TRBV29-1 and TRBJ2-3; 7 bases agree with TRBD1. Trimming at V came to 2 bases and at J to 8 bases, leaving 13 bases not matched to a gene. Germline values: CDR1 SQVTM, CDR2 ANQGSEA. The CDR3 covers 15 residues. In DNA form, the CDR3 reads TGCAGCGTTGAACTTGGACAGGATACCCCGCTTACGCAGTATTTT. It encodes CSVELGQDTPLTQYF.

This chain uses TRBV5-1 with TRBJ1-6; D remains unclear. V lost 0 bases to trimming and J lost 4 bases, with 5 bases between them. The germline gives CDR1 SGHRS, CDR2 YFSETQ. The CDR3 has 14 amino acids. Written as DNA, the CDR3 is TGCGCCAGCAGCTTGGGGGATTATAATTCACCCCTCCACTTT. Protein: CASSLGDYNSPLHF. Using reference TRBV5-1 and TRBJ1-6 for the parts outside the CDR3, the full variable domain is KAGVTQTPRYLIKTRGQQVTLSCSPISGHRSVSWYQQTPGQGLQFLFEYFSETQRNKGNFPGRFSGRQFSNSRSEMNVSTLELGDSALYLCASSLGDYNSPLHFGNGTRLTVT.

The gene calls are TRBV4-1 and TRBJ1-6, with 7 bases that match TRBD1. CDR3 length equals 16 residues. V was pared by 4 bases and J by 4 bases, with 7 bases of the junction left unmatched. The germline gives CDR1 MGHRA, CDR2 YSYEKL. CDR3: CASSPGTEGYNSPLHF. The CDR3 DNA reads TGCGCCAGCAGCCCAGGGACAGAGGGATATAATTCACCCCTCCACTTT.

V is TRBV6-5 and J is TRBJ2-3; unclear D gene. This CDR3 contains 11 residues. From germline, CDR1 is MNHEY and CDR2 SVGAGI. V shed 5 bases and J shed 10 bases, with 10 bases lying between them. The CDR3 nucleotides read TGTGCCAGCAGTGGGGAAACAGCGCAGTATTTT. Translating it yields CASSGETAQYF.

This clone was seen a few times. The CDR3 sequence is CASSPLYDYGYTF. The CDR3 bases are TGTGCCAGCAGTCCTCTTTACGACTATGGCTACACCTTC. The gene calls are TRBV6-5 and TRBJ1-2; unclear D gene. V was trimmed by 5 bases and J by 3 bases, leaving 10 bases between them. The CDR3 has 13 residues. In germline, CDR1 is MNHEY, CDR2 SVGAGI.

The CDR3 is CASSLAYGEQYF. CDR3 nucleotides: TGTGCCAGCAGCTTAGCATACGGCGAGCAGTACTTC. This chain joins TRBV7-9 and TRBJ2-7; D is uncertain. Trimming pared 0 bases from V and 6 bases from J, leaving 6 bases between. Looked up from germline, CDR1 is SEHNR and CDR2 is FQNEAQ (reference sequence). The CDR3 is made up of 12 amino acids.